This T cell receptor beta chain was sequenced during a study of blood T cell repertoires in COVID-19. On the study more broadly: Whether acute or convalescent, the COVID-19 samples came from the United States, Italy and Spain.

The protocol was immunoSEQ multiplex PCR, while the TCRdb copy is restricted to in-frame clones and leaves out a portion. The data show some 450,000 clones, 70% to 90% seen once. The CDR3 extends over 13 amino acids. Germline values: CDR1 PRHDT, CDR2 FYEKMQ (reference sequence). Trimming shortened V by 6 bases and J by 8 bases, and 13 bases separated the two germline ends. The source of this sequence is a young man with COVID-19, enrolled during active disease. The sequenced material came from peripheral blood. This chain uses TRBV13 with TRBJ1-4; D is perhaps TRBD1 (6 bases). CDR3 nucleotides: TGTGCCAGCAGGCTAGGGGGATTCGAAAAACTGTTTTTT. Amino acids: CASRLGGFEKLFF.